This TCR beta chain was identified during a study of CD8 T cells in Susac syndrome. Study-wide results and caveats: In total CD8+ repertoires, roughly 15 Susac-specific public clones were found, and in CD8+ TEMRA repertoires, a few were found. Peak Susac CD8+ clonal expansion occurred in TEMRA cells and active patients.

A word on this clonotype: What it recognizes is unknown.

Trimming removed 2 bases from V and 2 bases from J; junction bases left unmatched: 3. Looked up from germline, CDR1 is MGHRA and CDR2 is YSYEKL. The CDR3 is 14 residues long. With random hexamers, 0.5 to 1 ug RNA was reverse transcribed. TCRdb re-analysed the immunoSEQ multiplex PCR reads in MiXCR, keeping a single row per CDR3 protein. The sample contains under 200,000 distinct CDR3 sequences, 85% to 95% of which appear only once. Sequencing was done on a sample of CD8+ T cells from PBMCs. This chain joins TRBV4-1 and TRBJ2-7; 7 bases align to TRBD1. This receptor was taken from a human donor with Susac syndrome. The CDR3 protein is CASSQIQGAYEQYF. CDR3 coding DNA: TGCGCCAGCAGCCAAATCCAGGGGGCCTACGAGCAGTACTTC.